Listed here are 27 T cell receptor beta chains from one sample, sequenced in a study of identical twins. MiXCR was run by TCRdb on the 5' RACE reads, yielding one entry per CDR3 protein. The sample lists hundreds of thousands of distinct CDR3 sequences, roughly 9.7% occurring once. These same records also appear under a second study, on yellow fever vaccine responses in identical twins.

The sequencing input was CD8+ T cells sorted from blood. These receptors were taken from a woman under 30 in good health.

This clonotype was seen only a few times. The chain uses TRBV24-1 and TRBJ2-5; 7 positions match TRBD2. This CDR3 is 15 amino acids long. In germline, CDR1 is KGHDR, CDR2 SFDVKD. V was pared by 7 bases and J by 4 bases, with 11 bases of the junction left unmatched. The CDR3 reads CATRGGSLWGETQYF. The CDR3 region has the DNA TGTGCCACCAGGGGCGGGAGTCTCTGGGGAGAGACCCAGTACTTC.

This clonotype was counted between two and nine times. The chain uses TRBV20-1 and TRBJ1-1; D possibly corresponds to TRBD1 (6 bases). Trimming pared 5 bases from V and 1 base from J, leaving 14 bases between. The CDR3 length is 14 residues. CDR1 DFQATT and CDR2 SNEGSKA come from the germline V gene (reference sequence). The CDR3 here is CSASTRGGNTEAFF. In DNA form, the CDR3 reads TGCAGTGCTTCTACTAGGGGGGGGAACACTGAAGCTTTCTTT.

This clonotype was seen at least ten times. The rearrangement links TRBV6-2 or TRBV6-3 to TRBJ2-1; D may be TRBD2 (6 bases). V lost 7 bases, J lost 8 bases, and 24 bases lay in between. The CDR3 has 16 amino acids. Germline V gene data show CDR1 as MNHEY and CDR2 as SVGEGT. CDR3 coding DNA: TGTGCCAGCACTACCCTTGTTGGGAGGCCATTGGATGAGCAGTTCTTC. This sequence encodes CASTTLVGRPLDEQFF.

This clonotype came up a few times. V and J are TRBV11-2 and TRBJ2-1; 7 bases fit TRBD1. After removal of 7 bases from V and 7 bases from J, the junction contained 7 bases not matched to a gene. This CDR3 has 13 residues. Germline V lookup: CDR1 SGHAT, CDR2 FQNNGV. The CDR3 loop is CASTETGRNEQFF. CDR3 bases: TGTGCCAGCACGGAGACAGGGCGGAATGAGCAGTTCTTC.

The genes are TRBV28 and TRBJ2-7; TRBD1 agrees at 7 bases. CDR1 MDHEN and CDR2 SYDVKM come from the germline V gene. Unmatched junction bases numbered 8, after V lost 5 bases and J lost 4 bases. This CDR3 contains 14 residues. For the CDR3, the DNA is TGTGCCAGCAGTACATTGACAGGGAATTACGAGCAGTACTTC. This sequence encodes CASSTLTGNYEQYF.

The table lists this clonotype with many counts. This sequence joins TRBV6-2 or TRBV6-3 and TRBJ2-3; D ambiguous. The CDR3 covers 12 residues. Germline V gene lookup returns CDR1 MNHEY and CDR2 SVGEGT. V dropped 3 bases and J dropped 3 bases, with 4 bases sitting between them. Here the CDR3 DNA reads TGTGCCAGCAGTTATGGAACAGATACGCAGTATTTT. It is translated as CASSYGTDTQYF.

The sample holds many counts of this clonotype. The J gene is TRBJ2-1, the V gene TRBV6-5, with a tentative D call TRBD2 (5 bases). The CDR3 has 12 amino acids. Trimming pared 4 bases from V and 9 bases from J, leaving 10 bases between. Germline values: CDR1 MNHEY, CDR2 SVGAGI. The CDR3 DNA reads as TGTGCCAGCAGTTCCGGGGTTAGTGAGCAGTTCTTC. Protein: CASSSGVSEQFF.

The chain couples TRBV10-3 to TRBJ2-5; no reliable D call. V lost 2 bases and J lost 5, with 6 bases in between. The germline V gene encodes CDR1 ENHRY and CDR2 SYGVKD. The CDR3 totals 12 residues. The CDR3 DNA reads as TGTGCCATCAGTGAGAAAACGGAGACCCAGTACTTC. Translation: CAISEKTETQYF.

This clonotype was counted a few times. The chain employs TRBV11-2 and TRBJ2-3; D remains unclear. V was cut by 5 bases and J by 2 bases, with 11 bases left in between. This CDR3 spans 14 amino acids. Germline V gives CDR1 SGHAT, CDR2 FQNNGV. This CDR3 is CASSMRPDTDTQYF. CDR3 in DNA: TGTGCCAGCAGCATGAGACCCGACACAGATACGCAGTATTTT.

This clonotype has more than one count but fewer than ten. This chain connects TRBV29-1 to TRBJ2-1; no reliable D call. Germline CDR1 SQVTM, CDR2 ANQGSEA. CDR3 length: 12 residues. The germline V and J ends were trimmed by 4 bases and 3 bases, with 7 bases remaining between them. The CDR3 spells CSVAGDYNEQFF. The CDR3 DNA is TGCAGCGTTGCTGGGGACTACAATGAGCAGTTCTTC.

This clonotype was recorded at least ten times. The chain is built from TRBV29-1 and TRBJ2-7; possible D gene TRBD1, 5 bases. From germline, CDR1 is SQVTM and CDR2 ANQGSEA. Trimming removed 7 bases at V and 2 bases at J, with 12 bases between. The CDR3 is made up of 12 amino acids. CDR3: CSALDRAYEQYF. Here the CDR3 DNA reads TGCAGCGCTCTAGACAGAGCCTACGAGCAGTACTTC.

This chain uses TRBV4-3 with TRBJ2-7; either TRBD1 or TRBD2 may fit D (5 bases each). Trimming removed 2 bases from V and 2 bases from J, with 13 bases in between. The CDR3 runs 15 residues. In germline, CDR1 is LGHNA, CDR2 YSLEER. CDR3 region: CASSQRDHPTYEQYF. As DNA, the CDR3 is TGCGCCAGCAGCCAACGGGACCACCCCACCTACGAGCAGTACTTC.

This chain uses TRBV9 with TRBJ2-3, with 11 bases lining up with TRBD2. CDR3 size: 17 residues. Trimming at V came to 0 bases and at J to 2 bases, leaving 5 bases not matched to a gene. CDR1 and CDR2 from the germline V gene are SGDLS and YYNGEE. CDR3 region: CASSVEASGGTTDTQYF. DNA of the CDR3: TGTGCCAGCAGCGTAGAGGCTAGCGGGGGGACCACAGATACGCAGTATTTT. Using reference TRBV9 and TRBJ2-3 for the parts outside the CDR3, the full variable domain is DSGVTQTPKHLITATGQRVTLRCSPRSGDLSVYWYQQSLDQGLQFLIQYYNGEERAKGNILERFSAQQFPDLHSELNLSSLELGDSALYFCASSVEASGGTTDTQYFGPGTRLTVL.

The V call is TRBV30, the J call TRBJ2-1, with D possibly being TRBD1 (6 bases). V shed 4 bases and J shed 0 bases, with 19 bases lying between them. The CDR3 extends over 17 amino acids. Germline-derived CDR1 and CDR2 are GTSNPN and SVGIG (reference sequence). The DNA of the CDR3 is TGTGCCTGGAAAACTACCCTGACAGGTCTCTCCTACAATGAGCAGTTCTTC. This codes for CAWKTTLTGLSYNEQFF.

This clonotype was detected ten times or more. The rearrangement joins TRBV28 to TRBJ2-5, with 9 bases lining up with TRBD1. The V segment lost 6 bases and the J segment 5 bases; nucleotides outside the gene matches: 1. Germline loops: CDR1 MDHEN, CDR2 SYDVKM. The CDR3 runs 12 residues. In DNA, the CDR3 is TGTGCCAGCAGAGACAGGGGGGAGACCCAGTACTTC. Its translation: CASRDRGETQYF.

The rearrangement uses TRBV18 and TRBJ2-6; no reliable D call. This CDR3 comprises 14 residues. Trimming removed 0 bases from V and 7 bases from J, with 7 bases in between. Germline V lookup: CDR1 KGHSH, CDR2 LQKENI. In DNA, the CDR3 is TGTGCCAGCTCACCACCGAACGAAGCCAACGTCCTGACTTTC. The encoded protein is CASSPPNEANVLTF. Variable domain in full (rest from reference TRBV18 and TRBJ2-6): NAGVMQNPRHLVRRRGQEARLRCSPMKGHSHVYWYRQLPEEGLKFMVYLQKENIIDESGMPKERFSAEFPKEGPSILRIQQVVRGDSAAYFCASSPPNEANVLTFGAGSRLTVL.

The genes are TRBV6-5 and TRBJ2-3; the match to TRBD2 covers 14 bases. The CDR3 has 18 amino acids. Germline loops: CDR1 MNHEY, CDR2 SVGAGI. The V and J ends lost 2 bases and 4 bases, in that order; junction bases with no gene match: 8. CDR3 DNA sequence: TGTGCCAGCAGTTACACAAGGACTAGCGGGGGGAGGGCAGATACGCAGTATTTT. Protein: CASSYTRTSGGRADTQYF.

A few counts support this clonotype. V usage is TRBV24-1 and J usage is TRBJ2-1; D is uncertain. Trimming removed 9 bases from V and 3 bases from J, with 11 bases in between. The length of the CDR3 is 13 residues. From germline, CDR1 is KGHDR and CDR2 SFDVKD. CDR3 sequence: CATGGAVYNEQFF. CDR3 DNA: TGTGCCACCGGCGGAGCCGTCTACAATGAGCAGTTCTTC.

This clonotype came up many times. This sequence joins TRBV11-2 and TRBJ2-7; 11 nucleotides match TRBD2. The CDR3 spans 19 residues. The trim removed 0 bases at V and 3 bases at J, leaving 13 bases unmatched. Germline V gives CDR1 SGHAT, CDR2 FQNNGV. The CDR3 reads CASSLESGLAVAFVYEQYF. CDR3 sequence (DNA): TGTGCCAGCAGCTTAGAATCGGGACTAGCGGTCGCCTTCGTCTACGAGCAGTACTTC.

This rearrangement joins TRBV7-3 to TRBJ2-5; a weak D match, TRBD1 (5 bases). CDR3 length: 14 amino acids. From germline, CDR1 is SGHTA and CDR2 FQGTGA. V lost 2 bases to trimming and J lost 0 bases, with 7 bases between them. CDR3 sequence reads: CASSLVRDQETQYF. The CDR3 bases are TGTGCCAGCAGCTTAGTCAGGGACCAAGAGACCCAGTACTTC.

Concerning this clonotype itself: It may be a read error: a sequence one base away is much more abundant. J is TRBJ1-2 and V is TRBV7-2; D is possibly TRBD1 (6 bases). The germline gives CDR1 SGHTA, CDR2 FQGNSA. V lost 5 bases and J 8 bases, leaving 15 bases between the germline ends. The CDR3 runs 13 residues. The CDR3 DNA reads TGTGCCAGCAGCCCAAACAGGGTTCCGGGCTACACCTTC. Translation gives CASSPNRVPGYTF.

DNA for the CDR3: TGTGCCAGCAGCCAAGAGACAGGTAGTGTTGAGCAGTTCTTC. Its translation is CASSQETGSVEQFF. The rearrangement joins TRBV4-2 to TRBJ2-1; D is possibly TRBD1 (6 bases). Germline loops: CDR1 LGHNA, CDR2 YNFKEQ. CDR3 size: 14 residues. Trimming took 0 bases from V and 9 from J, leaving 12 bases between them.

This clonotype was observed many times. The J gene is TRBJ1-6, the V gene TRBV6-5; the D is unclear. CDR3 size: 15 residues. Germline CDR1 MNHEY, CDR2 SVGAGI. V lost 2 bases and J lost 6, with 11 bases in between. The DNA for the CDR3 is TGTGCCAGCAGTTACCTTTCAGACTTTAATTCACCCCTCCACTTT. It specifies CASSYLSDFNSPLHF.

Ten or more counts support this clonotype. CDR3 nucleotide sequence: TGTGCCAGCAAGATTACTAGCGGGGGGCCAAATGAGCAGTTCTTC. Translating gives CASKITSGGPNEQFF. The chain couples TRBV7-9 to TRBJ2-1; 12 bases fit TRBD2. The CDR3 consists of 15 residues. Trimming removed 7 bases from V and 7 bases from J; junction bases left unmatched: 8. Germline V gives CDR1 SEHNR, CDR2 FQNEAQ (reference sequence).

This clonotype was seen many times. The genes are TRBV4-1 and TRBJ2-3; D is ambiguous. Trimming took 0 bases from V and 4 from J, leaving 8 bases between them. The germline CDR1 and CDR2 sequences are MGHRA and YSYEKL. CDR3 size: 14 residues. CDR3 region: CASSQDSRPDTQYF. DNA of the CDR3: TGCGCCAGCAGCCAAGATAGTCGGCCAGATACGCAGTATTTT.

J is TRBJ2-1 and V is TRBV20-1; D is unresolved. The germline CDR1 and CDR2 sequences are DFQATT and SNEGSKA (reference sequence). The CDR3 spans 17 residues. V shed 3 bases and J shed 6 bases, with 24 bases lying between them. CDR3 DNA sequence: TGCAGTGCTAGTGAAATTGGGCAGTTTAATTCGGGCAATGAGCAGTTCTTC. Its protein product is CSASEIGQFNSGNEQFF.

This rearrangement joins TRBV7-9 to TRBJ2-7; a weak D match, TRBD1 (5 bases). Germline assignment: CDR1 SEHNR and CDR2 FQNEAQ (reference sequence). V was cut by 6 bases and J by 0 bases, with 15 bases left in between. The CDR3 sequence is 15 residues long. CDR3 sequence reads: CASSLTDLSSYEQYF. The DNA for the CDR3 is TGTGCCAGCAGTTTGACAGATCTATCCTCCTACGAGCAGTACTTC. The full variable domain, with the rest looked up from reference TRBV7-9 and TRBJ2-7, is DTGVSQNPRHKITKRGQNVTFRCDPISEHNRLYWYRQTLGQGPEFLTYFQNEAQLEKSRLLSDRFSAERPKGSFSTLEIQRTEQGDSAMYLCASSLTDLSSYEQYFGPGTRLTVT.